A single sample is the source of the 9 T cell receptor beta chains below, sequenced in a study of shared clonotypes between healthy human individuals. Clones were sequenced by immunoSEQ multiplex PCR, and TCRdb holds only the in-frame ones, with some missing. This sample yields around 2.1 million clones, of which approximately 96% are seen a single time; 0.1% to 0.15% belongs to the top ten. The sample was naive CD4+ T cells sorted from blood. The subset is: CD45RA+ positively selected. These receptors were obtained from a man between 18 and 35 years old in good health.

J is TRBJ2-7 and V is TRBV6-5, with TRBD2 matching over 13 bases. J was trimmed by 6 bases and V by 6 bases; bases with no gene match: 8. Germline lookup yields CDR1 MNHEY and CDR2 SVGAGI. CDR3 length: 15 residues. Here the CDR3 reads CASRAPGLAGVEQYF. CDR3 sequence (DNA): TGTGCCAGCAGAGCTCCCGGACTAGCGGGAGTCGAGCAGTACTTC.

For the CDR3, the DNA is TGTGCCAGCAGCTTAAGTCCACCCTACTCTGGAAACACCATATATTTT. Protein: CASSLSPPYSGNTIYF. The chain carries TRBV7-8 and TRBJ1-3; D is unresolved. CDR1 is SGHVS, CDR2 FQNEAQ, per germline. CDR3 length equals 16 residues. Trimming took 2 bases from V and 0 from J, leaving 11 bases between them.

The count of this clone is one. The genes are TRBV6-6 and TRBJ1-3; 9 bases line up with TRBD1. The CDR3 runs to 14 residues. Trimming cost V 4 bases and J 9 bases; bases outside gene matches: 7. Germline lookup yields CDR1 MNHNY and CDR2 SVGAGI (reference sequence). The CDR3 here is CASSFRDREVTIYF. CDR3 DNA sequence: TGTGCCAGCAGTTTTCGGGACAGGGAGGTCACCATATATTTT.

Note on this clone: Other DNA sequences from this sample encode an identical CDR3 as well. The V call is TRBV10-3, the J call TRBJ2-5; 7 bases map to TRBD2. The CDR3 contains 11 residues. After removal of 10 bases from V and 5 bases from J, the junction contained 4 bases not matched to a gene. Germline V gene sequence: CDR1 ENHRY, CDR2 SYGVKD. The CDR3 nucleotides are TGTGCCACAACGGGAGGCGAGACCCAGTACTTC. It specifies CATTGGETQYF.

This rearrangement joins TRBV11-2 to TRBJ2-5; TRBD2 might be the D (7 bases). V lost 3 bases and J lost 1, with 12 bases in between. CDR1 and CDR2 (germline): SGHAT, FQNNGV. The CDR3 has 15 residues. The CDR3 nucleotides read TGTGCCAGCAGCTTGGGGGGGGGCCCCCAAGAGACCCAGTACTTC. It specifies CASSLGGGPQETQYF.

The chain couples TRBV5-1 to TRBJ1-6; D remains ambiguous. CDR1 and CDR2 (germline): SGHRS, YFSETQ. The CDR3 extends over 17 amino acids. The ends were cut back, 2 bases at V and 10 bases at J, with 22 bases in the middle. The CDR3 bases are TGCGCCAGCAGCTTCGGAGCGGGCCCCGGGTATGCCTCACCCCTCCACTTT. It translates to CASSFGAGPGYASPLHF.

The V and J genes are TRBV7-6 and TRBJ1-6; 10 bases are a match to TRBD1. Germline-derived CDR1 and CDR2 are SGHVS and FNYEAQ. Trimming at V came to 2 bases and at J to 8 bases, leaving 3 bases not matched to a gene. The CDR3 extends over 15 amino acids. CDR3 in amino acids: CASSLSGTGDSPLHF. In DNA form, the CDR3 reads TGTGCCAGCAGCTTATCAGGGACAGGGGATTCACCCCTCCACTTT.

This chain uses TRBV6-1 with TRBJ1-3; D uncertain. Germline-derived CDR1 and CDR2 are MNHNS and SASEGT. CDR3 length: 14 amino acids. Trimming left V 11 bases short and J 0 bases short, with 14 bases between. CDR3: CAGKRRVSGNTIYF. The CDR3 nucleotides are TGTGCCGGGAAACGGCGAGTCTCTGGAAACACCATATATTTT.

This sequence joins TRBV9 and TRBJ2-2, with a tentative D call TRBD1 (6 bases). The CDR3 totals 16 residues. Trimming cost V 0 bases and J 4 bases, with 13 bases left between them. Looked up from germline, CDR1 is SGDLS and CDR2 is YYNGEE. The CDR3 protein is CASSVGFTGITGELFF. The CDR3 nucleotides read TGTGCCAGCAGCGTAGGCTTCACAGGGATCACCGGGGAGCTGTTTTTT.